The clone carrying this T cell receptor (beta chain) was seen only once. Produced via immunoSEQ multiplex PCR; TCRdb's table is partial and in-frame only. The profile covers approximately 130,000 clones, with roughly 72% appearing a single time and 11% taken by the ten largest. In germline, CDR1 is MNHNS, CDR2 SASEGT. Trimming pared 3 bases from V and 6 bases from J, leaving 16 bases between. This CDR3 spans 15 amino acids. This sample was taken from a study of blood T cell repertoires in COVID-19. The TCR comes from a human donor in a cohort sampled during active COVID-19. Sequenced sample: peripheral blood. The V call is TRBV6-1, the J call TRBJ2-3; possibly TRBD1 for D (6 bases). As DNA, the CDR3 is TGTGCCAGCAGTGACGTGGGTGTTGGGGGCGATACGCAGTATTTT. This codes for CASSDVGVGGDTQYF.